This passage covers 15 T cell receptor beta chains from one sample sequenced in a study of human T cells and chemical hapten exposure. Each CDR3 protein is one row after TCRdb ran MiXCR on the RACE reads. The data hold around 69,000 distinct CDR3 sequences, with over 7.5% observed a single time. Described time point: patch test 1, 2 weeks after DPC sensitization. Treatment denoted: therapeutic diphenylcyclopropenone sensitization with weekly scalp DPC. Sequenced material: whole blood, taken in connection with sensitization to the hapten diphenylcyclopropenone (DPC). Every receptor here comes from a woman between 35 and 50 years old with alopecia areata. Some clones in this sample may be carry-over from other donors' samples.

This clonotype turned up a few times. The chain's CDR3 is CASSGTAPPGANVLTF. The CDR3 coding sequence is TGTGCCAGTAGTGGGACAGCCCCACCTGGGGCCAACGTCCTGACTTTC. The V and J genes are TRBV19 and TRBJ2-6; 7 nucleotides match TRBD1. The CDR3 runs 16 residues. The germline V gene has CDR1 LNHDA and CDR2 SQIVND (reference sequence). V lost 5 bases to trimming and J lost 2 bases; unmatched junction nucleotides: 6. Full variable domain (outside the CDR3, taken from reference TRBV19 and TRBJ2-6): DGGITQSPKYLFRKEGQNVTLSCEQNLNHDAMYWYRQDPGQGLRLIYYSQIVNDFQKGDIAEGYSVSREKKESFPLTVTSAQKNPTAFYLCASSGTAPPGANVLTFGAGSRLTVL.

Of note for this clonotype: A much larger clone is a single base away; this may be a read error. The V call is TRBV13, the J call TRBJ2-6; D possibly matches TRBD1 or TRBD2 (5 bases each). V lost 4 bases and J 2 bases, leaving 15 bases between the germline ends. Germline lookup yields CDR1 PRHDT and CDR2 FYEKMQ (reference sequence). This CDR3 contains 17 residues. CDR3 bases: TGTGCCAGCAGCTCCGCCGGGTGGGGGACTGGGGCCAACGTCCTGACTTTC. Residues: CASSSAGWGTGANVLTF.

This clonotype was picked up many times. V is TRBV2 and J is TRBJ2-3; 11 bases align to TRBD2. The CDR3 consists of 15 residues. Losses at the gene ends were 7 bases for V and 6 bases for J; bases not matched to a gene: 9. Germline CDR1 and CDR2: SNHLY and FYNNEI. Here the CDR3 reads CASILLAGGGDTQYF. CDR3 nucleotides: TGTGCCAGCATCTTGCTAGCGGGGGGTGGTGATACGCAGTATTTT. The full variable domain, with the rest looked up from reference TRBV2 and TRBJ2-3, is EPEVTQTPSHQVTQMGQEVILRCVPISNHLYFYWYRQILGQKVEFLVSFYNNEISEKSEIFDDQFSVERPDGSNFTLKIRSTKLEDSAMYFCASILLAGGGDTQYFGPGTRLTVL.

At least ten counts were recorded for this clonotype. This chain connects TRBV6-2 or TRBV6-3 to TRBJ2-7, with 9 nucleotides matching TRBD1. After removal of 9 bases from V and 0 bases from J, the junction contained 6 bases not matched to a gene. The CDR3 contains 14 residues. Germline assignment: CDR1 MNHEY and CDR2 SVGEGT. The CDR3 coding sequence is TGTGCCAGGCCCTGGGACAGGGTCTCCTACGAGCAGTACTTC. Amino acid sequence: CARPWDRVSYEQYF.

The table lists this clonotype with many counts. The rearrangement links TRBV6-6 to TRBJ2-7, with unresolved D. V gave up 0 bases and J gave up 0 bases, with 12 bases separating them. Germline V lookup: CDR1 MNHNY, CDR2 SVGAGI (reference sequence). CDR3 length: 16 amino acids. The CDR3 is CASSYSGLESSYEQYF. In nucleotides, the CDR3 is TGTGCCAGCAGTTACTCAGGGCTCGAGAGCTCCTACGAGCAGTACTTC.

This clonotype was detected ten times or more. This rearrangement joins TRBV15 to TRBJ2-1; 7 positions agree with TRBD1. The CDR3 covers 15 residues. Germline V gene data show CDR1 as LNHNV and CDR2 as YYDKDF (reference sequence). Trimming removed 1 base from V and 7 bases from J; junction bases left unmatched: 7. The CDR3 DNA reads as TGTGCCACCAGCAGAGGAGGGACAGCTGGGAATGAGCAGTTCTTC. This codes for CATSRGGTAGNEQFF.

The chain links TRBV11-2 to TRBJ2-3; D not certain. Looked up from germline, CDR1 is SGHAT and CDR2 is FQNNGV. The CDR3 covers 13 residues. Trimming took 0 bases from V and 5 from J, leaving 6 bases between them. The CDR3 DNA sequence: TGTGCCAGCAGCTTAGATTCGGTAGATACGCAGTATTTT. Translated, it gives CASSLDSVDTQYF.

This clonotype was detected many times. The rearrangement joins TRBV2 to TRBJ1-2, with a weak D call TRBD1 (5 bases). Trimming pared 7 bases from V and 6 bases from J, leaving 15 bases between. The CDR3 runs 13 residues. Germline V gene lookup returns CDR1 SNHLY and CDR2 FYNNEI. The CDR3 here is CASNWDGVNGYTF. The CDR3 DNA follows: TGTGCCAGCAACTGGGACGGAGTCAATGGCTACACCTTC.

This clonotype showed up many times. The gene calls are TRBV4-3 and TRBJ1-4, with D perhaps matching TRBD1 (5 bases). V shed 1 base and J shed 8 bases, with 14 bases lying between them. CDR1 is LGHNA, CDR2 YSLEER, per germline. The CDR3 runs to 15 residues. The CDR3 loop is CASSQGYVQGEKLFF. CDR3 DNA: TGCGCCAGCAGCCAAGGGTATGTGCAGGGCGAAAAACTGTTTTTT.

This rearrangement joins TRBV5-4 to TRBJ2-3, with 10 bases aligning to TRBD2. V shed 0 bases, J shed 4 bases, and the junction held 5 bases outside the gene matches. Per germline, CDR1 SGHNT and CDR2 YYREEE (reference sequence). The CDR3 length is 16 residues. Written as DNA, the CDR3 is TGTGCCAGCAGCTTGGCTAGCGGGGGAGGAGCAGATACGCAGTATTTT. Its translation is CASSLASGGGADTQYF.

This clonotype was counted only a few times. This chain connects TRBV7-8 to TRBJ2-1, with D unclear. Germline assignment: CDR1 SGHVS and CDR2 FQNEAQ. The CDR3 is 11 amino acids. The ends were cut back, 3 bases at V and 5 bases at J, with 2 bases in the middle. The CDR3 is CASSLDNEQFF. CDR3 nucleotides: TGTGCCAGCAGCTTGGACAATGAGCAGTTCTTC.

This clonotype was observed at least ten times. The chain uses TRBV28 and TRBJ1-3; D remains ambiguous. Trimming cost V 4 bases and J 1 base, with 14 bases left between them. Per germline, CDR1 MDHEN and CDR2 SYDVKM. This CDR3 is built from 16 residues. The CDR3 protein is CASSSSGEGSGNTIYF. CDR3 bases: TGTGCCAGCAGTTCGTCCGGGGAAGGTTCTGGAAACACCATATATTTT.

This clonotype was observed a handful of times. CDR3 DNA: TGCAGTGCTAGCTTTCCGGGGAACACTGAAGCTTTCTTT. It specifies CSASFPGNTEAFF. The J gene is TRBJ1-1, the V gene TRBV20-1; D unresolved. The length of the CDR3 is 13 residues. Trimming left V 3 bases short and J 1 base short, with 9 bases between. The germline gives CDR1 DFQATT, CDR2 SNEGSKA (reference sequence).

At least ten counts were recorded for this clonotype. Compared with germline, one end of the junction differs, possibly owing to a read error. This sequence joins TRBV5-1 and TRBJ1-2; tentatively, D is TRBD1 (6 bases). The CDR3 loop spans 13 amino acids. Germline CDR1 reads SGHRS; CDR2 reads YFSETQ. The CDR3 nucleotides are TGTGCCAGCACCCCCGGACAGAGCTATGGCTACACCTTC. It yields the protein CASTPGQSYGYTF.

This clonotype was seen many times. V and J are TRBV7-9 and TRBJ1-6; D not resolved. This CDR3 is 12 amino acids long. Germline V gene data show CDR1 as SEHNR and CDR2 as FQNEAQ (reference sequence). Trimming shortened V by 6 bases and J by 10 bases, and 10 bases separated the two germline ends. This chain's CDR3 is CASSYLSSPLHF. CDR3 DNA: TGTGCCAGCAGTTACCTAAGCTCACCCCTCCACTTT.